This TCR beta chain was captured by sequencing in a study of blood T cell repertoires in COVID-19. About the study: The cDNA or gDNA used as material had been derived from T cells, B-cell-depleted T cells, or PBMCs.

V was pared by 0 bases and J by 9 bases, with 11 bases of the junction left unmatched. In germline, CDR1 is LNHNV, CDR2 YYDKDF (reference sequence). This CDR3 region has 17 residues. In the authors' methods: Amplifying reference gene primers gave estimates of nucleated cell counts. Assay used: immunoSEQ multiplex PCR; TCRdb lists only in-frame clones, some missing. V and J calls plus clone size are reproduced from that table; the DNA served to infer D and trimming. Of roughly 410,000 clones in the sample, around 92% were seen once. Specimen: peripheral blood. The V and J genes are TRBV15 and TRBJ2-1; TRBD2 agrees at 10 bases. The sequence derives from a man between 35 and 55 years old with acute or convalescent COVID-19. This CDR3 reads CATSRDVSGGAAGEQFF. The CDR3 nucleotides read TGTGCCACCAGCAGAGATGTGAGCGGGGGGGCCGCCGGTGAGCAGTTCTTC.